This record looks at one T cell receptor beta chain sequence and its context. This specimen belongs to a study of blood T cell repertoires in COVID-19. Study details: The samples span acute and convalescent COVID-19 from the United States, Italy and Spain.

Per the original methods: Nucleated cell counts were estimated from reference gene primer amplification. The table came from immunoSEQ multiplex PCR; TCRdb's copy has only in-frame clones and leaves some out. Clone size and the V and J calls come from that table; the DNA yielded D and trimming. Of roughly 280,000 clones in the sample, approximately 86% were seen once. The CDR3 loop spans 16 amino acids. The V gene's germline CDR1 is SEHNR and CDR2 FQNEAQ (reference sequence). With 5 bases removed from V and 9 bases from J, the gap between germline ends came to 23 bases. J is TRBJ2-1 and V is TRBV7-9, with D possibly TRBD2 on 6 matching bases. This receptor was taken from a man in his forties with active or convalescent COVID-19. The sequenced material came from peripheral blood. CDR3 DNA sequence: TGTGCCAGCAGCGCGTTCTTGGGGACTGGGCTCGGTGAGCAGTTCTTC. Amino acids: CASSAFLGTGLGEQFF.